These 23 T cell receptor beta chains were all obtained from the same sample, sequenced in a study of PD-1 blockade in classical Hodgkin lymphoma. Each patient's relapse followed autologous stem cell transplantation, and brentuximab vedotin exposure varied. Using immunoSEQ multiplex PCR, the repertoire was profiled, and TCRdb retains in-frame clones only, with some absent. The sample holds 40,000 to 45,000 clones, 76% seen once. The material was peripheral blood mononuclear cells (PBMCs), obtained at baseline. Receptor source: a human donor with classical Hodgkin lymphoma.

This clone was detected once. The gene calls are TRBV6-5 and TRBJ2-2; D ambiguous. This CDR3 has 13 residues. Per the germline V gene, CDR1 is MNHEY and CDR2 is SVGAGI. The ends were cut back, 3 bases at V and 4 bases at J, with 6 bases in the middle. The DNA of the CDR3 is TGTGCCAGCAGTTATGTAATCACCGGGGAGCTGTTTTTT. This gives the protein CASSYVITGELFF.

The chain employs TRBV11-3 and TRBJ2-2; 7 bases fit TRBD1. The germline V gene has CDR1 SGHNT and CDR2 YENEEA. This CDR3 has 16 residues. V trimming: 3 bases; J trimming: 6 bases; junction bases outside the gene matches: 10. CDR3 sequence (DNA): TGTGCCAGCAGCTTCGGGACATCCCAGGGGGCCGGGGAGCTGTTTTTT. This translates into CASSFGTSQGAGELFF.

This chain joins TRBV11-2 and TRBJ2-1, with D perhaps matching TRBD1 (6 bases). Germline V lookup: CDR1 SGHAT, CDR2 FQNNGV. The length of the CDR3 is 15 residues. V lost 3 bases, J lost 1 base, and 10 bases lay in between. The CDR3 spells CASSFLQGSYNEQFF. CDR3 bases: TGTGCCAGCAGCTTTTTGCAGGGGTCCTACAATGAGCAGTTCTTC.

The rearrangement links TRBV20-1 to TRBJ2-1, with TRBD1 as a possible D gene (5 bases). The CDR3 sequence is 10 residues long. Germline V gene data show CDR1 as DFQATT and CDR2 as SNEGSKA (reference sequence). CDR3 residues: CKTRDNEQFF. The DNA of the CDR3 is TGCAAGACCAGGGACAATGAGCAGTTCTTC.

V and J are TRBV7-9 and TRBJ1-3; no reliable D call. V was cut by 5 bases and J by 0 bases, with 17 bases left in between. The CDR3 has 17 amino acids. The germline V gene has CDR1 SEHNR and CDR2 FQNEAQ (reference sequence). In DNA form, the CDR3 reads TGTGCCAGCAGCCCTTACCTTGACCGCTACTCTGGAAACACCATATATTTT. Protein product: CASSPYLDRYSGNTIYF.

The chain is built from TRBV7-2 and TRBJ2-7; a weak D match, TRBD2 (6 bases). Trimming removed 0 bases from V and 7 bases from J, with 16 bases in between. Germline V gives CDR1 SGHTA, CDR2 FQGNSA. The CDR3 has 15 amino acids. This CDR3 reads CASSLAPGREGEQYF. The CDR3 DNA follows: TGTGCCAGCAGCTTAGCGCCAGGGCGGGAAGGGGAGCAGTACTTC.

The genes are TRBV27 and TRBJ2-3, with 8 bases fitting TRBD2. The CDR3 covers 14 residues. In germline, CDR1 is MNHEY, CDR2 SMNVEV (reference sequence). V trimming: 4 bases; J trimming: 3 bases; junction bases outside the gene matches: 3. CDR3 loop: CASSSRGGTDTQYF. The CDR3, as DNA: TGTGCCAGCAGTTCCCGCGGGGGGACAGATACGCAGTATTTT.

V gene TRBV30 combines with J gene TRBJ2-5; D remains unclear. Germline V CDR1 and CDR2: GTSNPN, SVGIG (reference sequence). There are 12 residues in the CDR3. Trimming shortened V by 3 bases and J by 5 bases, and 10 bases separated the two germline ends. In DNA form, the CDR3 reads TGTGCCTGGAGGGCAGGATCGGAGACCCAGTACTTC. The encoded protein is CAWRAGSETQYF.

This clone occurred a few times. J is TRBJ2-3 and V is TRBV27; D perhaps matches TRBD2 (6 bases). Germline-derived CDR1 and CDR2 are MNHEY and SMNVEV (reference sequence). This CDR3 contains 16 residues. V shed 4 bases and J shed 2 bases, with 16 bases lying between them. The CDR3 reads CASSSRGSGITDTQYF. The CDR3 bases are TGTGCCAGCAGTTCCCGGGGTAGCGGAATCACAGATACGCAGTATTTT.

Points on this clone: One junction end does not reproduce the germline sequence, and a read error may be involved. This sequence joins TRBV2 and TRBJ2-7, with TRBD2 matching 7 bases. This CDR3 has 14 amino acids. Per the germline V gene, CDR1 is SNHLY and CDR2 is FYNNEI. The CDR3 DNA reads TGTGCCAGCAGTCAAGCGGGGAGCTCCTACGAGCAGTACTTC. Translating gives CASSQAGSSYEQYF.

V is TRBV11-2 and J is TRBJ2-3; 11 nucleotides align to TRBD1. CDR3 length: 16 residues. V lost 5 bases to trimming and J lost 0 bases; unmatched junction nucleotides: 4. Germline assignment: CDR1 SGHAT and CDR2 FQNNGV. CDR3 nucleotides: TGTGCCAGCAGCACCGGGACAGGGGGAAGCACAGATACGCAGTATTTT. Translated, it gives CASSTGTGGSTDTQYF.

This clone was counted a single time. V is TRBV6-5 and J is TRBJ2-1, with 9 bases matching TRBD1. The trim removed 0 bases at V and 4 bases at J, leaving 1 base unmatched. The CDR3 extends over 15 amino acids. Germline loops: CDR1 MNHEY, CDR2 SVGAGI. In DNA form, the CDR3 reads TGTGCCAGCAGTTACTCTGGGACAGGGTACAATGAGCAGTTCTTC. Translating gives CASSYSGTGYNEQFF.

This clone has only a few counts. This chain uses TRBV4-1 with TRBJ1-4; D possibly corresponds to TRBD1 (5 bases). V was cut by 0 bases and J by 7 bases, with 15 bases left in between. CDR1 and CDR2 (germline): MGHRA, YSYEKL. The CDR3 has 16 amino acids. Here the CDR3 DNA reads TGCGCCAGCAGCCAAGACGTCGACAGCGGTAGTGAAAAACTGTTTTTT. Translated: CASSQDVDSGSEKLFF.

CDR3 loop: CARSTYYHRDRGAWGYTF. CDR3 in DNA: TGTGCCAGAAGCACCTACTACCACCGGGACCGGGGAGCGTGGGGCTACACCTTC. The V gene is TRBV5-3, the J gene TRBJ1-2, with D perhaps matching TRBD1 (5 bases). TRBV5-3 is placed among ORFs of uncertain function. This CDR3 is built from 18 residues. Trimming removed 4 bases at V and 8 bases at J, with 30 bases between.

This clone has a count of ten or more. The chain couples TRBV14 to TRBJ2-1, with D perhaps matching TRBD2 (6 bases). The germline V gene has CDR1 SGHDN and CDR2 FVKESK. The length of the CDR3 is 13 residues. V lost 3 bases and J lost 9, with 12 bases in between. The CDR3 DNA reads as TGTGCCAGCAGCCAGCGACTAGGGAGTGAGCAGTTCTTC. Translation: CASSQRLGSEQFF.

This clone was seen only once. The chain combines TRBV7-8 with TRBJ2-7; D is undetermined. Germline CDR1 reads SGHVS; CDR2 reads FQNEAQ. V dropped 1 base and J dropped 6 bases, with 13 bases sitting between them. The CDR3 is 14 residues long. Written as DNA, the CDR3 is TGTGCCAGCAGCTTAGGGCAGTTAATGAGCGAGCAGTACTTC. Its translation is CASSLGQLMSEQYF. Full variable domain (remainder filled in from reference TRBV7-8 and TRBJ2-7): GAGVSQSPRYKVAKRGQDVALRCDPISGHVSLFWYQQALGQGPEFLTYFQNEAQLDKSGLPSDRFFAERPEGSVSTLKIQRTQQEDSAVYLCASSLGQLMSEQYFGPGTRLTVT.

The chain combines TRBV19 with TRBJ1-1, with D maybe TRBD1 (5 bases). CDR1 and CDR2 (germline): LNHDA, SQIVND (reference sequence). V lost 3 bases and J lost 4, with 9 bases in between. The CDR3 consists of 13 residues. The CDR3 protein is CASSMVGGTEAFF. The CDR3 nucleotides are TGTGCCAGTAGTATGGTGGGGGGCACTGAAGCTTTCTTT.

In this sample, this clone turned up many times. The chain links TRBV27 to TRBJ1-5, with a possible D match to TRBD1 (6 bases). V lost 2 bases, J lost 6 bases, and 11 bases lay in between. This CDR3 is built from 14 residues. Per the germline V gene, CDR1 is MNHEY and CDR2 is SMNVEV (reference sequence). For the CDR3, the DNA is TGTGCCAGCAGTTTAAGGGGGTTAAGTCAGCCCCAGCATTTT. It translates to CASSLRGLSQPQHF.

This rearrangement joins TRBV5-1 to TRBJ2-5; the match to TRBD2 covers 8 bases. V was clipped by 3 bases and J by 4 bases; unmatched bases: 11. Germline V lookup: CDR1 SGHRS, CDR2 YFSETQ. CDR3 length: 16 amino acids. This chain's CDR3 is CASSSRGGLGGETQYF. CDR3 coding DNA: TGCGCCAGCAGCTCGCGAGGGGGACTAGGGGGAGAGACCCAGTACTTC.

The CDR3: CASSDRGSTDTQYF. The DNA for the CDR3 is TGTGCCAGTAGTGACAGGGGTAGCACAGATACGCAGTATTTT. This sequence joins TRBV19 and TRBJ2-3; the match to TRBD1 covers 8 bases. CDR1 LNHDA and CDR2 SQIVND come from the germline V gene (reference sequence). The V gene end was trimmed by 5 bases and the J gene end by 0 bases; junction bases not matched to a gene: 1. The CDR3 contains 14 residues. Full variable domain (remainder filled in from reference TRBV19 and TRBJ2-3): DGGITQSPKYLFRKEGQNVTLSCEQNLNHDAMYWYRQDPGQGLRLIYYSQIVNDFQKGDIAEGYSVSREKKESFPLTVTSAQKNPTAFYLCASSDRGSTDTQYFGPGTRLTVL.

The chain combines TRBV25-1 with TRBJ2-2; TRBD1 agrees at 7 bases. Germline V gene data show CDR1 as MGHDK and CDR2 as SYGVNS. V gave up 3 bases and J gave up 7 bases; unmatched junction bases: 5. The CDR3 contains 14 residues. This CDR3 is CASSDWTGGGELFF. In nucleotides, the CDR3 is TGTGCCAGCAGTGATTGGACAGGTGGCGGGGAGCTGTTTTTT. The entire variable domain, with the rest obtained from reference TRBV25-1 and TRBJ2-2, is as follows: EADIYQTPRYLVIGTGKKITLECSQTMGHDKMYWYQQDPGMELHLIHYSYGVNSTEKGDLSSESTVSRIRTEHFPLTLESARPSHTSQYLCASSDWTGGGELFFGEGSRLTVL.

The chain couples TRBV9 to TRBJ2-3; no reliable D call. Trimming took 1 base from V and 2 from J, leaving 8 bases between them. CDR1 SGDLS and CDR2 YYNGEE come from the germline V gene. The CDR3 runs 14 residues. CDR3 nucleotide sequence: TGTGCCAGCAGCGTAAGGCCCGTCACAGATACGCAGTATTTT. Protein: CASSVRPVTDTQYF.

As concerns this clone: In the same sample, other DNA sequences code for this CDR3. This chain uses TRBV29-1 with TRBJ2-1; TRBD2 agrees at 8 bases. Germline assignment: CDR1 SQVTM and CDR2 ANQGSEA. After removal of 4 bases from V and 0 bases from J, the junction contained 2 bases not matched to a gene. This CDR3 spans 14 amino acids. CDR3 in amino acids: CSVGGTSSYNEQFF. The CDR3 nucleotides are TGCAGCGTTGGAGGGACTAGCTCCTACAATGAGCAGTTCTTC.